Listed below are T cell receptor beta chains from one sample, sequenced in a study of blood T cell repertoires in COVID-19. Using immunoSEQ multiplex PCR, the repertoire was profiled, and TCRdb retains in-frame clones only, with some absent. In the table there are 300,000 to 450,000 clones, roughly 77% of which are singletons. Sequencing was done on a sample of peripheral blood. The receptors derive from a human donor with acute or convalescent COVID-19. The donor label of this sample is uncertain. Each CDR3 is given with its conserved first and last residue. Each record gives: clone size, D gene, V gene, J gene, CDR3 DNA, CDR3 protein. D genes are given only for firm matches. A row's size may be missing; if present it is once, few, many or a size class.

abundance: .
d_gene: TRBD1
v_gene: TRBV4-2
j_gene: TRBJ1-4
CDR3nt: TGTGCCAGCAGCCAAGTTCGAGGGGGCGATGAAAAACTGTTTTTT
CDR3aa: CASSQVRGGDEKLFF

abundance: .
d_gene: TRBD1
v_gene: TRBV12-5
j_gene: TRBJ2-1
CDR3nt: TGTGCTAGTGGTTTGGGCCGGGACAGGGGACGGAATGAGCAGTTCTTC
CDR3aa: CASGLGRDRGRNEQFF

abundance: .
d_gene: TRBD1
v_gene: TRBV30
j_gene: TRBJ2-3
CDR3nt: TGTGCCTGGGAAACAGGGGGTACGCAGTATTTT
CDR3aa: CAWETGGTQYF

abundance: .
d_gene: .
v_gene: TRBV29-1
j_gene: TRBJ1-2
CDR3nt: TGCAGCGTTGGTATAGCAAGTCGGAACTATGGCTACACCTTC
CDR3aa: CSVGIASRNYGYTF

abundance: .
d_gene: TRBD1
v_gene: TRBV29-1
j_gene: TRBJ1-1
CDR3nt: TGCAGCGTTGAAGGGGACAGGGGGAACACTGAAGCTTTCTTT
CDR3aa: CSVEGDRGNTEAFF

abundance: once
d_gene: TRBD2
v_gene: TRBV6-1
j_gene: TRBJ2-3
CDR3nt: TGTGCCAGCAGTGAATTGATAGCGGGGGGGGCAGATACGCAGTATTTT
CDR3aa: CASSELIAGGADTQYF

abundance: .
d_gene: .
v_gene: TRBV6-5
j_gene: TRBJ1-1
CDR3nt: TGTGCCAGCAGATCCGGGGTTCGGAACACTGAAGCTTTCTTT
CDR3aa: CASRSGVRNTEAFF

abundance: .
d_gene: .
v_gene: TRBV5-4
j_gene: TRBJ2-5
CDR3nt: TGTGCCAGCAGCCCCATGCGGGGGCGCGAGACCCAGTACTTC
CDR3aa: CASSPMRGRETQYF

abundance: .
d_gene: .
v_gene: TRBV5-5
j_gene: TRBJ2-3
CDR3nt: TGTGCCAGCGACTACGGTGGCGGCGATACGCAGTATTTT
CDR3aa: CASDYGGGDTQYF

abundance: few
d_gene: .
v_gene: TRBV10-3
j_gene: TRBJ1-1
CDR3nt: TGTGCCACCATGATCAGTTTGGACACTGAAGCTTTCTTT
CDR3aa: CATMISLDTEAFF

abundance: .
d_gene: .
v_gene: TRBV12-3/TRBV12-4
j_gene: TRBJ1-1
CDR3nt: TGTGCCAGCAGTTTCGCGGACAACAATGAAGCTTTCTTT
CDR3aa: CASSFADNNEAFF

abundance: .
d_gene: .
v_gene: TRBV7-9
j_gene: TRBJ2-1
CDR3nt: TGTGCCAGCGACCCAGGAAGAGGGTACAATGAGCAGTTCTTC
CDR3aa: CASDPGRGYNEQFF

abundance: .
d_gene: .
v_gene: TRBV5-1
j_gene: TRBJ2-6
CDR3nt: TGCGCCAGCAGACTGCGGGGTATAACCCTCTCTGGGGCCAACGTCCTGACTTTC
CDR3aa: CASRLRGITLSGANVLTF

abundance: .
d_gene: .
v_gene: TRBV5-4
j_gene: TRBJ2-7
CDR3nt: TGTGCCAGCAGCTCAGACCAGGGGATGCCGTACTTC
CDR3aa: CASSSDQGMPYF

abundance: .
d_gene: .
v_gene: TRBV7-9
j_gene: TRBJ2-4
CDR3nt: TGTGCCAGCAGCTTAGCTTCCGGCGGAAACATTCAGTACTTC
CDR3aa: CASSLASGGNIQYF

abundance: few
d_gene: .
v_gene: TRBV11-2
j_gene: TRBJ1-5
CDR3nt: TGTGCCAGCAGCAACTACCCGAGGCAGCCCCAGCATTTT
CDR3aa: CASSNYPRQPQHF

abundance: .
d_gene: .
v_gene: TRBV3-1/TRBV3-2
j_gene: TRBJ2-5
CDR3nt: TGTGCCAGCAGCCAAGATCGGGTTTTGGATAAAGAGACCCAGTACTTC
CDR3aa: CASSQDRVLDKETQYF

abundance: .
d_gene: TRBD1
v_gene: TRBV6-5
j_gene: TRBJ1-6
CDR3nt: TGTGCCAGCAGTTACGAGGGGACAGGGACTTCACCCCTCCACTTT
CDR3aa: CASSYEGTGTSPLHF

abundance: .
d_gene: .
v_gene: TRBV15
j_gene: TRBJ1-2
CDR3nt: TGTGCCACCAGCAGAGTCCGCGGCGATTTGAGCTATGGCTACACCTTC
CDR3aa: CATSRVRGDLSYGYTF

abundance: .
d_gene: TRBD2
v_gene: TRBV7-9
j_gene: TRBJ2-3
CDR3nt: TGTGCCAGCAGCTTAGGGCCTAGCGGGACGTCTGGCACAGATACGCAGTATTTT
CDR3aa: CASSLGPSGTSGTDTQYF

abundance: .
d_gene: .
v_gene: TRBV15
j_gene: TRBJ2-3
CDR3nt: TGTGCCACCAGCACCCATGGGAGAAGGGATACGCAGTATTTT
CDR3aa: CATSTHGRRDTQYF

abundance: .
d_gene: .
v_gene: TRBV18
j_gene: TRBJ2-5
CDR3nt: TGTGCCAGCTCACTGGGACTTGAGGGGACCCAGTACTTC
CDR3aa: CASSLGLEGTQYF

abundance: once
d_gene: .
v_gene: TRBV7-9
j_gene: TRBJ1-1
CDR3nt: TGTGCCAGCAGCTTTAGTCGCCATGAAGCTTTCTTT
CDR3aa: CASSFSRHEAFF

abundance: .
d_gene: TRBD2
v_gene: TRBV27
j_gene: TRBJ2-3
CDR3nt: TGTGCCAGCAGCCCACCCCCCCTAGCGGGGGGGCGGGCCACAGATACGCAGTATTTT
CDR3aa: CASSPPPLAGGRATDTQYF

abundance: .
d_gene: .
v_gene: TRBV10-1
j_gene: TRBJ2-5
CDR3nt: TGCGCCAGCAGTGGGGCCAGCAAAGAGACCCAGTACTTC
CDR3aa: CASSGASKETQYF

abundance: once
d_gene: TRBD2
v_gene: TRBV13
j_gene: TRBJ2-1
CDR3nt: TGTGCCAGCAGCGGCGGACTAGCGGGCGCTGAGCAGTTCTTC
CDR3aa: CASSGGLAGAEQFF

abundance: .
d_gene: .
v_gene: TRBV24-1
j_gene: TRBJ2-3
CDR3nt: TGTGCCACCTCCGTGGGTGGGACTCGCACAGATACGCAGTATTTT
CDR3aa: CATSVGGTRTDTQYF

abundance: .
d_gene: .
v_gene: TRBV18
j_gene: TRBJ1-2
CDR3nt: TGTGCCAGCTCACCAGGGGAGAACTATGGCTACACCTTC
CDR3aa: CASSPGENYGYTF

abundance: .
d_gene: TRBD1
v_gene: TRBV7-8
j_gene: TRBJ2-2
CDR3nt: TGTGCCAGCAGCCTACGGGACAGGGGGCTAAGCGGGGAGCTGTTTTTT
CDR3aa: CASSLRDRGLSGELFF

abundance: .
d_gene: .
v_gene: TRBV28
j_gene: TRBJ1-1
CDR3nt: TGTGCCAGCAGTTTTGCGGTGTCTGAAGCTTTCTTT
CDR3aa: CASSFAVSEAFF

abundance: few
d_gene: TRBD1
v_gene: TRBV7-9
j_gene: TRBJ1-2
CDR3nt: TGTGCCAGCACAAAAACCGGGACAGGGTATGGCTACACCTTC
CDR3aa: CASTKTGTGYGYTF

abundance: .
d_gene: .
v_gene: TRBV6-2/TRBV6-3
j_gene: TRBJ1-3
CDR3nt: TGTGCCAGCAGTTATACGGGTCGTGGGTCTGGAAACACCATATATTTT
CDR3aa: CASSYTGRGSGNTIYF

abundance: .
d_gene: .
v_gene: TRBV29-1
j_gene: TRBJ1-1
CDR3nt: TGCAGCGTGGGCGGGGAGAGCACTGAAGCTTTCTTT
CDR3aa: CSVGGESTEAFF

abundance: .
d_gene: .
v_gene: TRBV18
j_gene: TRBJ1-1
CDR3nt: TGTGCCAGCTCAGAAAACGAGGGTTCCCCTGAAGCTTTCTTT
CDR3aa: CASSENEGSPEAFF

abundance: once
d_gene: .
v_gene: TRBV2
j_gene: TRBJ1-1
CDR3nt: TGTGCCAGCAGCCAGACGGGTGGCCCTGAAGCTTTCTTT
CDR3aa: CASSQTGGPEAFF

abundance: .
d_gene: .
v_gene: TRBV5-1
j_gene: TRBJ2-1
CDR3nt: TGCGCCAGCAGCCCCGGGGGTCAGTCCTACAATGAGCAGTTCTTC
CDR3aa: CASSPGGQSYNEQFF

abundance: few
d_gene: TRBD1
v_gene: TRBV5-1
j_gene: TRBJ1-3
CDR3nt: TGCGCCAGCAGCTTGGCCGGGCAGGGGGACACCATATATTTT
CDR3aa: CASSLAGQGDTIYF

abundance: .
d_gene: TRBD2
v_gene: TRBV18
j_gene: TRBJ2-1
CDR3nt: TGTGCCAGCTCACTACCACAGACTAGCGGGAGGTACTACAATGAGCAGTTCTTC
CDR3aa: CASSLPQTSGRYYNEQFF

abundance: .
d_gene: TRBD1
v_gene: TRBV6-5
j_gene: TRBJ1-2
CDR3nt: TGTGCCAGCAGTTCGGACAGGGGGCCCTATGGCTACACCTTC
CDR3aa: CASSSDRGPYGYTF

abundance: .
d_gene: TRBD2
v_gene: TRBV5-1
j_gene: TRBJ2-1
CDR3nt: TGCGCCAGCAGCGGTAGCGGGAACTCCTACAATGAGCAGTTCTTC
CDR3aa: CASSGSGNSYNEQFF

abundance: .
d_gene: .
v_gene: TRBV28
j_gene: TRBJ1-4
CDR3nt: TGTGCCAGCAGTTTAGGGGGGGGGCCTATTGAAAAACTGTTTTTT
CDR3aa: CASSLGGGPIEKLFF

abundance: .
d_gene: TRBD1
v_gene: TRBV30
j_gene: TRBJ1-1
CDR3nt: TGTGCCTGGAGTACCCAGGGGGTCACTGAAGCTTTCTTT
CDR3aa: CAWSTQGVTEAFF

abundance: .
d_gene: TRBD2
v_gene: TRBV9
j_gene: TRBJ2-5
CDR3nt: TGTGCCAGCAGCCCAGGACTAGCGGGAGGAGGAGAGACCCAGTACTTC
CDR3aa: CASSPGLAGGGETQYF

abundance: .
d_gene: .
v_gene: TRBV18
j_gene: TRBJ1-2
CDR3nt: TGTGCCAGCTCACAGGATACAGGGTCGGGCTACACCTTC
CDR3aa: CASSQDTGSGYTF

abundance: .
d_gene: TRBD1
v_gene: TRBV2
j_gene: TRBJ2-2
CDR3nt: TGTGCCAGCAGCATGACAGGGGGAAGGAACACCGGGGAGCTGTTTTTT
CDR3aa: CASSMTGGRNTGELFF